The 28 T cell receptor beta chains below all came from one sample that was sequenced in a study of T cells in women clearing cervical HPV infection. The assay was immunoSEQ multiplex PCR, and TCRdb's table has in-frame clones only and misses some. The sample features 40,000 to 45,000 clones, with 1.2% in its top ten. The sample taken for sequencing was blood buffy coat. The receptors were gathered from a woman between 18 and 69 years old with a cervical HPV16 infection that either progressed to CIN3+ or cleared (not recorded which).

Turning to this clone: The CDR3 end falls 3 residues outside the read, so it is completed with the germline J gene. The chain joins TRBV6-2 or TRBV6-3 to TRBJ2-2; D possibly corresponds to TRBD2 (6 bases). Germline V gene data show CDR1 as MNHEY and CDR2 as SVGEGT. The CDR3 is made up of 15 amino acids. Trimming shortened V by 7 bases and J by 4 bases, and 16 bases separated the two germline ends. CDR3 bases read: TGTGCCAGCACTTCGGGACTTTCAGCCACCGGGGAG. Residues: CASTSGLSATGE. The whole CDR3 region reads CASTSGLSATGELFF.

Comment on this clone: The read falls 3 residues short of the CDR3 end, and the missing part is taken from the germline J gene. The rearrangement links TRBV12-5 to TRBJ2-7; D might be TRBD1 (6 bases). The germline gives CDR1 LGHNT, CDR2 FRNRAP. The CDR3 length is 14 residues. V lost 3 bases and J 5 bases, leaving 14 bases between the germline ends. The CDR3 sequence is CASGFDAGVDEQYF. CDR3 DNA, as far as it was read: TGTGCTAGTGGTTTCGACGCAGGGGTTGACGAG.

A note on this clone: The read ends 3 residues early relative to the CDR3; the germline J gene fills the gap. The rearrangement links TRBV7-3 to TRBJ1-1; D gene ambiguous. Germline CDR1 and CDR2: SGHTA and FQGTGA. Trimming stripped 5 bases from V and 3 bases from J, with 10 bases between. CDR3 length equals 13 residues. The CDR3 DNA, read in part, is TGTGCCAGCAGCCCCACGAGGGACACTGAA. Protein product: CASSPTRDTE. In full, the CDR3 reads CASSPTRDTEAFF.

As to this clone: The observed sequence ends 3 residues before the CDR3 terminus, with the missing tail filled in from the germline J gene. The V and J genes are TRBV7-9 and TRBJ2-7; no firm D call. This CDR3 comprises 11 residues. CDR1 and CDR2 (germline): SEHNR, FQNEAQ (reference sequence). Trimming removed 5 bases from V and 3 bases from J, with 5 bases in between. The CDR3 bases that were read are TGTGCCAGCAGCCTCTTCTACGAG. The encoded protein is CASSLFYE. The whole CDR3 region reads CASSLFYEQYF.

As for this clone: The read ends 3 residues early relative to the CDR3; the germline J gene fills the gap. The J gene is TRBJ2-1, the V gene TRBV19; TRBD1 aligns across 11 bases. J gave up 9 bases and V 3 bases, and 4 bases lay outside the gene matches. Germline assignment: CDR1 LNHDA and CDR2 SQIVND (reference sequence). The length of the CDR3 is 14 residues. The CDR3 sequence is CASSIRGQGGEQFF. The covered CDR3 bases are TGTGCCAGTAGTATCAGGGGACAGGGGGGTGAG.

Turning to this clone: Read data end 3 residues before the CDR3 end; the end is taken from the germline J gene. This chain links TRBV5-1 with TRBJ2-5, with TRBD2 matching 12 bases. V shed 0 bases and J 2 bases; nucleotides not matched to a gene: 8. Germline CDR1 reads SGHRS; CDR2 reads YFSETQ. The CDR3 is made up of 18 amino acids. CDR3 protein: CASSLVLAGGIMQETQYF. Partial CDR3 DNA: TGCGCCAGCAGCTTGGTGCTAGCGGGGGGGATTATGCAAGAGACC.

CDR3: CSVGSGGLRETQYF. The sequenced CDR3 bases are TGCAGCGTTGGATCGGGGGGTCTAAGGGAGACC. The chain combines TRBV29-1 with TRBJ2-5; 7 bases match TRBD2. The CDR3 end falls 3 residues outside the read, so it is completed with the germline J gene. This CDR3 has 14 amino acids. Germline assignment: CDR1 SQVTM and CDR2 ANQGSEA. Trimming cost V 4 bases and J 5 bases; bases outside gene matches: 10.

CDR3 residues: CASSQSDEQYF. The DNA read from the CDR3 is TGTGCCAGCAGTCAAAGCGACGAG. The chain recombines TRBV7-6 with TRBJ2-7; the D is unclear. Coverage ceases 3 residues before the CDR3 finishes, and the germline J gene fills in the end. Per the germline V gene, CDR1 is SGHVS and CDR2 is FNYEAQ. The ends were cut back, 6 bases at V and 5 bases at J, with 8 bases in the middle. This CDR3 comprises 11 residues.

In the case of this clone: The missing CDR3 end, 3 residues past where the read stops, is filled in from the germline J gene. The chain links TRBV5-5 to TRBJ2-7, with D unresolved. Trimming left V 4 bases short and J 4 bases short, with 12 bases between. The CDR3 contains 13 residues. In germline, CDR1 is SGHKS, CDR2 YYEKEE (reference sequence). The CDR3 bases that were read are TGTGCCAGCAGCGCAAGAGCTATTTACGAG. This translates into CASSARAIYE. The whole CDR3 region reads CASSARAIYEQYF.

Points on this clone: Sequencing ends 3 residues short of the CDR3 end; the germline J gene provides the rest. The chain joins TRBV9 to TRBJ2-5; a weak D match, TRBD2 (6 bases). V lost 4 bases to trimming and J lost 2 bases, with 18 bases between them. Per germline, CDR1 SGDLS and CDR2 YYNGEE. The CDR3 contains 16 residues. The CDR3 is CASSTGTSSIQETQYF. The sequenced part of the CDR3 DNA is TGTGCCAGCAGCACCGGGACTTCGAGCATACAAGAGACC.

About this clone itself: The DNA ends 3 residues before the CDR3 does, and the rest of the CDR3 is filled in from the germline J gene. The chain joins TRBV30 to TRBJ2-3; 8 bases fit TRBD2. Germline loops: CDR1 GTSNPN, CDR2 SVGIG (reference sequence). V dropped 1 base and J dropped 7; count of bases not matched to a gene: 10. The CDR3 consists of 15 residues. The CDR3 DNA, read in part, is TGTGCCTGGAGTGGGACTAGCCTTCGGGTTAATACG. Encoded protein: CAWSGTSLRVNT. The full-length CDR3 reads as CAWSGTSLRVNTQYF.

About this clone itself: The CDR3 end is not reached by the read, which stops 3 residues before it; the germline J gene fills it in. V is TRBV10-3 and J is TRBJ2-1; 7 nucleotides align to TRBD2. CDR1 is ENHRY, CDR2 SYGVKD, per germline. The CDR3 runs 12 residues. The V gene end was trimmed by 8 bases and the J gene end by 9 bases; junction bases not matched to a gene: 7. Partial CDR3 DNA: TGTGCCATCTCTAGCGGTACAGGTGAG. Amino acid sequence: CAISSGTGE. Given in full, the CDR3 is CAISSGTGEQFF.

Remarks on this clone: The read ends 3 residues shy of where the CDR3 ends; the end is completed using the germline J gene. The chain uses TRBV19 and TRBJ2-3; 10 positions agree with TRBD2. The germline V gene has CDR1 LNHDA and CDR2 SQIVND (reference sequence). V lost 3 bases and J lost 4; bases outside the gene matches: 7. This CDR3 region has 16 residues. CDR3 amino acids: CASSIRASGGADTQYF. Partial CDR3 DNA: TGTGCCAGTAGTATTAGGGCTAGCGGGGGAGCAGATACG. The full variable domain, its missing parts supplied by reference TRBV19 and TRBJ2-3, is DGGITQSPKYLFRKEGQNVTLSCEQNLNHDAMYWYRQDPGQGLRLIYYSQIVNDFQKGDIAEGYSVSREKKESFPLTVTSAQKNPTAFYLCASSIRASGGADTQYFGPGTRLTVL.

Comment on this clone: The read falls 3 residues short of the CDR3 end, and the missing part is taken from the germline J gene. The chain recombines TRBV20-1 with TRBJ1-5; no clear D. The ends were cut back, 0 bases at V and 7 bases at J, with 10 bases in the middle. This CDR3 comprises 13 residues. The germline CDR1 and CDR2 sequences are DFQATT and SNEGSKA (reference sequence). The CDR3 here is CSAREGGSQPQHF. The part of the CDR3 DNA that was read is TGCAGTGCTAGAGAAGGAGGGTCCCAGCCC.

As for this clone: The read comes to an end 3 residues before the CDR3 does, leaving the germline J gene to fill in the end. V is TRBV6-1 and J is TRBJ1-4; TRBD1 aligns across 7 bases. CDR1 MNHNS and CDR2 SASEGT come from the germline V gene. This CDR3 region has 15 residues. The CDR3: CASSVPGRGTSPLFF. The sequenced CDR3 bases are TGTGCCAGCAGTGTTCCGGGCAGGGGGACTTCACCA.

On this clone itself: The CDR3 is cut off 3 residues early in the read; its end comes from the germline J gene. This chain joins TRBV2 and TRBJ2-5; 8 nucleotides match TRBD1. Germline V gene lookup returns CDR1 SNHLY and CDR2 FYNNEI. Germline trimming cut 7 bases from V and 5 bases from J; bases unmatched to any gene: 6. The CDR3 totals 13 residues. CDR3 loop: CASTWTGRETQYF. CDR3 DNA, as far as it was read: TGTGCCAGCACCTGGACAGGGCGGGAGACC.

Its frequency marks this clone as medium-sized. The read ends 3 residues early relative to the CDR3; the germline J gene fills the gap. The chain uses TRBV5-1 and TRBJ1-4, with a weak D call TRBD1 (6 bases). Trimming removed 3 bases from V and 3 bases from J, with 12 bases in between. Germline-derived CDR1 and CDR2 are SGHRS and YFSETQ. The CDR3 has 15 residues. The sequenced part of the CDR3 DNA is TGCGCCAGCAGCTCATCAGGGGCCCCTAATGAAAAA. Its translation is CASSSSGAPNEK. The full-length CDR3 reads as CASSSSGAPNEKLFF.

CDR3 protein: CASSLVQAGANVLTF. The covered CDR3 bases are TGCGCCAGCAGCTTGGTTCAGGCTGGGGCCAACGTC. The rearrangement links TRBV5-1 to TRBJ2-6; D uncertain. From the germline J gene comes the end of the CDR3, since the read stops 3 residues before it. The CDR3 consists of 15 residues. CDR1 is SGHRS and CDR2 is YFSETQ in the germline V gene. V lost 0 bases and J lost 2, with 6 bases in between.

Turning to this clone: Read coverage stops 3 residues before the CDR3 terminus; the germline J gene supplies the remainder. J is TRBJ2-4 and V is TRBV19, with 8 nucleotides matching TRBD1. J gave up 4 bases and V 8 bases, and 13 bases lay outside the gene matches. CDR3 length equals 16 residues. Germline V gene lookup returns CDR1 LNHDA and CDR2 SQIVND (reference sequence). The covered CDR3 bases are TGTGCCAGTCACCAGTTGGGTGACAGGGGAAAAAACATT. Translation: CASHQLGDRGKNI. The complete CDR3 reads CASHQLGDRGKNIQYF.

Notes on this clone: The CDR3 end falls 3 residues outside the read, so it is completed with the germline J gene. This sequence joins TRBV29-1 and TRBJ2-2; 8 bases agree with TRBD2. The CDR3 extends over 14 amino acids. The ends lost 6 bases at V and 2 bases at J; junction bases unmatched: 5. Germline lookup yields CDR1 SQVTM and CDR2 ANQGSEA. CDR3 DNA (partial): TGCAGCGTCGGGACTAGTTCAAACACCGGGGAG. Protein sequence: CSVGTSSNTGE. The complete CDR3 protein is CSVGTSSNTGELFF.

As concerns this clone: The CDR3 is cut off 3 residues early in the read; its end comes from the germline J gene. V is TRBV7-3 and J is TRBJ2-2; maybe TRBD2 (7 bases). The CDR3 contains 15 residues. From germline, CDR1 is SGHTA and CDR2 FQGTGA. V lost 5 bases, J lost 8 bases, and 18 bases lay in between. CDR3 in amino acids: CASSPLRGGQGELFF. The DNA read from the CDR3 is TGTGCCAGCAGCCCCCTTAGGGGGGGCCAGGGGGAG.

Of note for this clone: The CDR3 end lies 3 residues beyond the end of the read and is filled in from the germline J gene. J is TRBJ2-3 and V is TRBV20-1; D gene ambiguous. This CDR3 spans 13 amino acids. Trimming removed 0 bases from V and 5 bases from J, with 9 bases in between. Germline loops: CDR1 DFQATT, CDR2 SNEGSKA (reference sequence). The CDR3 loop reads CSARDSLRDTQYF. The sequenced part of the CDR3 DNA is TGCAGTGCTAGAGATTCGCTAAGAGATACG.

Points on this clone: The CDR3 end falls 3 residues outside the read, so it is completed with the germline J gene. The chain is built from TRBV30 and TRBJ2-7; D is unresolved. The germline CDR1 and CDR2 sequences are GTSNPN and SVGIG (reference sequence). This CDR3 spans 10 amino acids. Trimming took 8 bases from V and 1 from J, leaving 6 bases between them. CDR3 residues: CALGSYEQYF. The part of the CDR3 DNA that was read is TGTGCCCTCGGGTCCTACGAG.

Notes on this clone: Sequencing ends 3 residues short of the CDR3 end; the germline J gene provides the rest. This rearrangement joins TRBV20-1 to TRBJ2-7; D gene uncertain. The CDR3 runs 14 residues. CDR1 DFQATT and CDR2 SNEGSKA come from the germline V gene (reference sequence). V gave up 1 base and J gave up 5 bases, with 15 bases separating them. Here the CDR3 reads CSARGARIKDEQYF. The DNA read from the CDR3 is TGCAGTGCTAGAGGGGCGAGGATCAAGGACGAG.

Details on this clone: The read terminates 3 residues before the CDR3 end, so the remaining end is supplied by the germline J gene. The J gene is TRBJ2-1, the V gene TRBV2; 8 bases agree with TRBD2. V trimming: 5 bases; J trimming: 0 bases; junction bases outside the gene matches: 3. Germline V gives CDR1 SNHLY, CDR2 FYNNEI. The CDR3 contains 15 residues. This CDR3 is CASSRGGPSYNEQFF. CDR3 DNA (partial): TGTGCCAGCAGTCGGGGGGGGCCCTCCTACAATGAG.

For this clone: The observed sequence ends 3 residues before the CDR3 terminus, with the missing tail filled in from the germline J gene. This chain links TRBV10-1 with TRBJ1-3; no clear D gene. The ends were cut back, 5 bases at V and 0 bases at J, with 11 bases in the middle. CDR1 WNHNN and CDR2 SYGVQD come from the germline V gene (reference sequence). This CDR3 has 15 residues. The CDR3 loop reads CASSSPPNSGNTIYF. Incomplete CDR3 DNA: TGCGCCAGCAGTTCACCACCTAACTCTGGAAACACC.

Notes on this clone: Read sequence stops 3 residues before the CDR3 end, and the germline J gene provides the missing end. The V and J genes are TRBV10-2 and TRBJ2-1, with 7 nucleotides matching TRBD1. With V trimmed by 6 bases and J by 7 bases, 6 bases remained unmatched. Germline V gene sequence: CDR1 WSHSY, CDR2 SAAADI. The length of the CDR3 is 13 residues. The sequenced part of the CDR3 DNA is TGCGCCAGCAGCCACGACAGGGCTAATGAG. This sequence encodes CASSHDRANE. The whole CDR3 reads CASSHDRANEQFF.

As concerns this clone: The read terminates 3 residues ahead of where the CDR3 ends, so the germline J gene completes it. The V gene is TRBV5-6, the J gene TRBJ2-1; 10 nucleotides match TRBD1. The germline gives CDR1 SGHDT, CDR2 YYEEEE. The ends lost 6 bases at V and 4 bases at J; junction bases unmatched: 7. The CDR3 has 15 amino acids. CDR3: CASTSGTGVYNEQFF. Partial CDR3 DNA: TGTGCCAGCACCAGTGGGACAGGGGTGTACAATGAG.